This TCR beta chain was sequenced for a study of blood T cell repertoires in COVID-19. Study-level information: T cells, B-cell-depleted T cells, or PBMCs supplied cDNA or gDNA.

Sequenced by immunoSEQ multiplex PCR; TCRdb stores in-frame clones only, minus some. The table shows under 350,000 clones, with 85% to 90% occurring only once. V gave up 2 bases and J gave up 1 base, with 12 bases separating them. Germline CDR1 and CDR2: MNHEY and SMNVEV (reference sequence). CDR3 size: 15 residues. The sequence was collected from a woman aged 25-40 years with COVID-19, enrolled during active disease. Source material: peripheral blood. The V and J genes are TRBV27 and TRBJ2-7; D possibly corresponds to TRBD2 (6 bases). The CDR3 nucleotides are TGTGCCAGCAGTTTAGGAGGGTATGGGTCCTACGAGCAGTACTTC. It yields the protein CASSLGGYGSYEQYF.